This TCR beta chain was identified in a study of OX40 agonist ivuxolimab in advanced cancers. In its sample, this clone was seen a few times. Its specificity is not known. Assay used: immunoSEQ multiplex PCR; TCRdb lists only in-frame clones, some missing. The sample includes about 33,000 clones, about four fifths of them seen just once. Patients with autoimmune history or systemic immunosuppression were excluded. The CDR3 covers 13 residues. In germline, CDR1 is SGHAT, CDR2 FQNNGV. Trimming removed 1 base at V and 1 base at J, with 4 bases between. Study observations and caveats: The authors did not determine the antigen specificity of the expanded peripheral T cells.

Sequenced material: CD4+ or CD8+ T cells sorted from blood, taken in a trial of the OX40 agonist ivuxolimab. The chain combines TRBV11-2 with TRBJ2-5; no firm D call. This receptor was taken from an adult with an advanced solid tumor such as melanoma, head and neck, liver or kidney cancer. The CDR3 sequence: CASSLVSQETQYF. CDR3 DNA: TGTGCCAGCAGCTTAGTTTCCCAAGAGACCCAGTACTTC.